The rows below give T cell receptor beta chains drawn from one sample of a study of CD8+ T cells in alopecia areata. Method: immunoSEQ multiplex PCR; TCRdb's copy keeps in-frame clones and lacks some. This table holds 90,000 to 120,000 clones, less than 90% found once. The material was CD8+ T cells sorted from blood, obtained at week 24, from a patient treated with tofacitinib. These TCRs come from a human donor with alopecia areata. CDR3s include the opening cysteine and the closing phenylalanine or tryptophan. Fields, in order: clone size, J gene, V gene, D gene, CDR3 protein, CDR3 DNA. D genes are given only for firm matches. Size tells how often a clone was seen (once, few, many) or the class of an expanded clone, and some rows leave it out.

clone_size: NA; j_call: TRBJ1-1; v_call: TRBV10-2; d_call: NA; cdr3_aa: CASSEPGSEAFF; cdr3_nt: TGCGCCAGCAGTGAGCCCGGCTCTGAAGCTTTCTTT
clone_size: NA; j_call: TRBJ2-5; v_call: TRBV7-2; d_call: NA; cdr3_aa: CASSFLGTQYF; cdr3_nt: TGTGCCAGCAGCTTTTTGGGGACCCAGTACTTC
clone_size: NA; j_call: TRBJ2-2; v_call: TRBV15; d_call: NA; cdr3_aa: CATSRGSGEGSGELFF; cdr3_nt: TGTGCCACCAGCAGAGGTAGCGGTGAGGGGTCCGGGGAGCTGTTTTTT
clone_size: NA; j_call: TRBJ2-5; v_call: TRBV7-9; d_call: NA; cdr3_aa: CASTGRAGPSETQYF; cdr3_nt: TGTGCCAGCACCGGCCGGGCGGGGCCCTCGGAGACCCAGTACTTC
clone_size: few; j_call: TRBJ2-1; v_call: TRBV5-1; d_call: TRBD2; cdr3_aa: CASSFSGGPYNEQFF; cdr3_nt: TGCGCCAGCAGCTTTAGCGGGGGGCCCTACAATGAGCAGTTCTTC
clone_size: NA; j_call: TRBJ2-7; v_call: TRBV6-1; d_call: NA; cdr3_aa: CASSDTIGGAQNEQYF; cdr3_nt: TGTGCCAGCAGTGACACAATCGGCGGGGCCCAAAACGAGCAGTACTTC
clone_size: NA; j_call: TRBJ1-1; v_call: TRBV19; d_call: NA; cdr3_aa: CASSTGAVTEAFF; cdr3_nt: TGTGCCAGTAGTACGGGGGCAGTGACTGAAGCTTTCTTT
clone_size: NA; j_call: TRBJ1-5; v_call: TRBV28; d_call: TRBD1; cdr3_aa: CASSLTPATGEWRYSNQPQHF; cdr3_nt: TGTGCCAGCAGTTTAACCCCTGCGACAGGGGAATGGCGATATAGCAATCAGCCCCAGCATTTT
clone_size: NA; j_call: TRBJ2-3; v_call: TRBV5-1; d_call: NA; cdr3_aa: CASSWNTDTQYF; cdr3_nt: TGCGCCAGCAGTTGGAACACAGATACGCAGTATTTT
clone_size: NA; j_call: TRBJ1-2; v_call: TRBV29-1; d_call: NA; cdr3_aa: CSVEEKGRGYGYTF; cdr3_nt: TGCAGCGTTGAAGAGAAGGGTAGGGGCTATGGCTACACCTTC
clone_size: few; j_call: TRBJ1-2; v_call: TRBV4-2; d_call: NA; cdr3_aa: CASSQVSATAYGYTF; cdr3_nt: TGTGCCAGCAGCCAAGTCTCCGCGACAGCCTATGGCTACACCTTC
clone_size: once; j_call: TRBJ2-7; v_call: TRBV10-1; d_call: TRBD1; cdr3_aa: CASSDLQGPHYEQYF; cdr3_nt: TGCGCCAGCAGTGACCTACAGGGGCCCCACTACGAGCAGTACTTC
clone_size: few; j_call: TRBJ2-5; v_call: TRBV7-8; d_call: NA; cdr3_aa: CASSPGQTGKQETQYF; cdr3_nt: TGTGCCAGCAGCCCCGGCCAAACAGGCAAACAAGAGACCCAGTACTTC
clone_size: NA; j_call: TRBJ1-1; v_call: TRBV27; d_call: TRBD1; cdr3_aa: CASTRTGGRTEAFF; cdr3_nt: TGTGCCAGCACTCGGACAGGGGGAAGGACTGAAGCTTTCTTT